This T cell receptor beta chain was sequenced in a study of T-cell memory formation after mild COVID-19. Overall study results and limits: Shrinking CD4+ clones were chiefly CM and EM; CD8+ ones were chiefly EMRA. There was no confirmation that second-wave clones peaking on day 37 were SARS-CoV-2 specific. Contracting clones, day 15 to 85, had balanced CD4/CD8, and later expanders favored CD4+.

Concerning this clonotype itself: Its antigen remains unidentified.

TCRdb re-analysed the 5' RACE reads in MiXCR, keeping a single row per CDR3 protein. Seen here are hundreds of thousands of distinct CDR3 sequences, roughly 20% observed once, and the top ten hold around 7.7%. The CDR3 is 15 residues long. V lost 5 bases to trimming and J lost 4 bases, with 16 bases between them. The source of this sequence is an adult woman who had mild COVID-19 (a few samples of this study predate the infection). Cell type and time point are not known. The genes are TRBV12-3 or TRBV12-4 and TRBJ2-3; D possibly corresponds to TRBD2 (5 bases). The sample was PBMCs or a T cell subset sorted from them (not recorded which). CDR3 sequence: CASSVTTYLADTQYF. CDR3 nucleotides: TGTGCCAGCAGTGTGACTACCTACCTTGCAGATACGCAGTATTTT.